Below, 19 T cell receptor beta chains from the same sample are listed, as sequenced in a study of blood T cell repertoires in COVID-19. The protocol was immunoSEQ multiplex PCR, while the TCRdb copy is restricted to in-frame clones and leaves out a portion. This sample carries about 170,000 clones, 85% to 90% of them seen once, and the ten largest clones take 2% to 2.5%. Sequencing input: peripheral blood. These receptors were taken from a man aged 50-60 years who had recovered from COVID-19.

The chain uses TRBV23-1 and TRBJ1-5; 11 nucleotides line up with TRBD1. TRBV23-1 is marked as an open reading frame, function uncertain. This CDR3 comprises 19 residues. J gave up 5 bases and V 0 bases, and 12 bases lay outside the gene matches. CDR3: CASSQSGQGAMVVDQPQHF. The DNA for the CDR3 is TGCGCCAGCAGTCAATCAGGACAGGGGGCGATGGTAGTGGATCAGCCCCAGCATTTT.

This clone was detected once. The CDR3 spells CASSYDRGGNSPLHF. Written as DNA, the CDR3 is TGTGCCAGCAGTTACGACAGGGGAGGCAATTCACCCCTCCACTTT. The chain uses TRBV6-5 and TRBJ1-6; the match to TRBD1 covers 8 bases. The CDR3 totals 15 residues. V shed 2 bases and J 7 bases; nucleotides not matched to a gene: 4. Germline CDR1 MNHEY, CDR2 SVGAGI.

The chain employs TRBV5-1 and TRBJ2-5, with TRBD2 as a possible D gene (6 bases). The germline V and J ends were trimmed by 4 bases and 4 bases, with 14 bases remaining between them. This CDR3 is 14 amino acids long. Germline CDR1 and CDR2: SGHRS and YFSETQ. The CDR3 nucleotides are TGCGCCAGCAGCGCGGGACTGAGGGGAGAGACCCAGTACTTC. Translation: CASSAGLRGETQYF.

The DNA of the CDR3 is TGTGCCAGCAGTGCTCCTAGCGGGGACTACGAGCAGTACTTC. It yields the protein CASSAPSGDYEQYF. The chain carries TRBV2 and TRBJ2-7; TRBD2 aligns across 9 bases. Per germline, CDR1 SNHLY and CDR2 FYNNEI. This CDR3 is built from 14 residues. V was pared by 4 bases and J by 3 bases, with 4 bases of the junction left unmatched.

This rearrangement joins TRBV27 to TRBJ1-1; tentatively, D is TRBD1 (5 bases). This CDR3 region has 14 residues. Trimming shortened V by 4 bases and J by 1 base, and 10 bases separated the two germline ends. Looked up from germline, CDR1 is MNHEY and CDR2 is SMNVEV (reference sequence). The CDR3 DNA is TGTGCCAGCAGTTCGTCAGGGAAGAACACTGAAGCTTTCTTT. Protein product: CASSSSGKNTEAFF.

V is TRBV11-2 and J is TRBJ1-2; 7 bases fit TRBD1. CDR1 is SGHAT and CDR2 is FQNNGV in the germline V gene. J lost 4 bases, V lost 5 bases, and 10 bases had no gene match. The CDR3 runs 15 residues. The CDR3 DNA reads as TGTGCCAGCAGCCTCGAGGGGGCGATACCCTATGGCTACACCTTC. Its translation is CASSLEGAIPYGYTF.

In the case of this clone: At the DNA level, this CDR3 is encoded by other sequences in the same sample as well. This chain links TRBV19 with TRBJ2-5; TRBD2 might be the D (6 bases). This CDR3 region has 12 residues. V was trimmed by 3 bases and J by 4 bases, leaving 6 bases between them. Germline-derived CDR1 and CDR2 are LNHDA and SQIVND (reference sequence). The CDR3 reads CASSMGGETQYF. The CDR3 DNA reads TGTGCCAGTAGTATGGGGGGAGAGACCCAGTACTTC. Full variable domain (missing parts from reference TRBV19 and TRBJ2-5): DGGITQSPKYLFRKEGQNVTLSCEQNLNHDAMYWYRQDPGQGLRLIYYSQIVNDFQKGDIAEGYSVSREKKESFPLTVTSAQKNPTAFYLCASSMGGETQYFGPGTRLLVL.

V usage is TRBV6-1 and J usage is TRBJ1-6; 7 nucleotides agree with TRBD1. Germline values: CDR1 MNHNS, CDR2 SASEGT. V shed 0 bases and J 7 bases; nucleotides not matched to a gene: 3. The CDR3 has 15 amino acids. The chain's CDR3 is CASSEAKGANSPLHF. In DNA, the CDR3 is TGTGCCAGCAGTGAAGCAAAGGGGGCAAATTCACCCCTCCACTTT.

The CDR3 region is CASSGVGTRVGTQYF. DNA of the CDR3: TGTGCCAGCAGCGGAGTGGGGACTAGGGTCGGTACGCAGTATTTT. The chain joins TRBV7-2 to TRBJ2-3; 8 bases agree with TRBD2. V was clipped by 5 bases and J by 8 bases; unmatched bases: 12. Germline V gene sequence: CDR1 SGHTA, CDR2 FQGNSA. This CDR3 region has 15 residues.

V gene TRBV4-3 combines with J gene TRBJ2-7; weak D call: TRBD1 (6 bases). With 0 bases removed from V and 6 bases from J, the gap between germline ends came to 9 bases. This CDR3 has 13 residues. Germline V gives CDR1 LGHNA, CDR2 YSLEER. The CDR3 protein is CASSQDTGREQYF. Here the CDR3 DNA reads TGCGCCAGCAGCCAAGATACAGGGCGCGAGCAGTACTTC.

This rearrangement joins TRBV9 to TRBJ2-7, with 8 nucleotides matching TRBD1. Trimming took 3 bases from V and 5 from J; bases not matched to a gene: 4. Germline V gene data show CDR1 as SGDLS and CDR2 as YYNGEE. This CDR3 has 13 residues. The CDR3 loop reads CASSELGQDEQYF. The CDR3 DNA reads TGTGCCAGCAGCGAGCTGGGACAGGACGAGCAGTACTTC. Supplemented by reference TRBV9 and TRBJ2-7, the full variable domain reads DSGVTQTPKHLITATGQRVTLRCSPRSGDLSVYWYQQSLDQGLQFLIQYYNGEERAKGNILERFSAQQFPDLHSELNLSSLELGDSALYFCASSELGQDEQYFGPGTRLTVT.

The count of this clone is one. The chain carries TRBV30 and TRBJ2-3, with a weak D call TRBD2 (6 bases). The CDR3 consists of 14 residues. The V gene's germline CDR1 is GTSNPN and CDR2 SVGIG (reference sequence). V lost 3 bases and J lost 3, with 13 bases in between. Here the CDR3 DNA reads TGTGCCTGGAGCACGGGGGTCGGGACAGATACGCAGTATTTT. It encodes CAWSTGVGTDTQYF. The full variable domain, completed using reference TRBV30 and TRBJ2-3, is SQTIHQWPATLVQPVGSPLSLECTVEGTSNPNLYWYRQAAGRGLQLLFYSVGIGQISSEVPQNLSASRPQDRQFILSSKKLLLSDSGFYLCAWSTGVGTDTQYFGPGTRLTVL.

J is TRBJ2-7 and V is TRBV5-4; 9 bases match TRBD1. The CDR3 is 14 residues long. The germline V gene has CDR1 SGHNT and CDR2 YYREEE (reference sequence). V lost 3 bases, J lost 7 bases, and 8 bases stayed unmatched. In DNA form, the CDR3 reads TGTGCCAGCAGCTCGACCGGACAGGGGACGGAGCAGTACTTC. Its translation is CASSSTGQGTEQYF.

This clone was recorded a few times. The genes are TRBV7-8 and TRBJ2-5, with D possibly matching TRBD2 (5 bases). The germline gives CDR1 SGHVS, CDR2 FQNEAQ. V was cut by 5 bases and J by 2 bases, with 9 bases left in between. This CDR3 contains 13 residues. The CDR3 nucleotides read TGTGCCAGCAGCCACGGGAAGCAAGAGACCCAGTACTTC. It specifies CASSHGKQETQYF.

This rearrangement joins TRBV6-6 to TRBJ1-1; 8 nucleotides agree with TRBD1. J lost 0 bases, V lost 8 bases, and 11 bases had no gene match. This CDR3 is built from 16 residues. Germline CDR1 reads MNHNY; CDR2 reads SVGAGI (reference sequence). CDR3 residues: CASLTGAGGMNTEAFF. CDR3 nucleotides: TGTGCCAGCCTTACGGGGGCAGGGGGCATGAACACTGAAGCTTTCTTT.

The genes are TRBV5-4 and TRBJ1-1, with D perhaps matching TRBD1 (5 bases). The V gene lost 1 base and the J gene lost 1 base, with 11 bases spanning the gap. The CDR3 consists of 15 residues. Per the germline V gene, CDR1 is SGHNT and CDR2 is YYREEE (reference sequence). In DNA, the CDR3 is TGTGCCAGCAGCTTGTGGGGTCAGGGGAACACTGAAGCTTTCTTT. Amino acid sequence: CASSLWGQGNTEAFF.

The chain carries TRBV12-3 or TRBV12-4 and TRBJ2-7; the D gene is possibly TRBD1 (5 bases). Trimming removed 0 bases at V and 4 bases at J, with 7 bases between. CDR3 length: 13 residues. The chain's CDR3 is CASSLAPGYEQYF. CDR3 in DNA: TGTGCCAGCAGTTTAGCTCCAGGGTACGAGCAGTACTTC.

The chain carries TRBV5-5 and TRBJ1-6; D gene unclear. The germline V and J ends were trimmed by 1 base and 0 bases, with 8 bases remaining between them. The CDR3 has 16 residues. Per germline, CDR1 SGHKS and CDR2 YYEKEE (reference sequence). The chain's CDR3 is CASSLREGSYNSPLHF. CDR3 bases: TGTGCCAGCAGCTTGCGGGAGGGCTCCTATAATTCACCCCTCCACTTT.

This clone has only one observation. This chain joins TRBV5-4 and TRBJ2-1; 9 positions agree with TRBD2. With V trimmed by 5 bases and J by 3 bases, 6 bases remained unmatched. CDR1 and CDR2 (germline): SGHNT, YYREEE (reference sequence). The CDR3 is 15 residues long. The CDR3 reads CASSSSGGYYNEQFF. The CDR3 nucleotides are TGTGCCAGCAGTTCCAGCGGGGGGTACTACAATGAGCAGTTCTTC.